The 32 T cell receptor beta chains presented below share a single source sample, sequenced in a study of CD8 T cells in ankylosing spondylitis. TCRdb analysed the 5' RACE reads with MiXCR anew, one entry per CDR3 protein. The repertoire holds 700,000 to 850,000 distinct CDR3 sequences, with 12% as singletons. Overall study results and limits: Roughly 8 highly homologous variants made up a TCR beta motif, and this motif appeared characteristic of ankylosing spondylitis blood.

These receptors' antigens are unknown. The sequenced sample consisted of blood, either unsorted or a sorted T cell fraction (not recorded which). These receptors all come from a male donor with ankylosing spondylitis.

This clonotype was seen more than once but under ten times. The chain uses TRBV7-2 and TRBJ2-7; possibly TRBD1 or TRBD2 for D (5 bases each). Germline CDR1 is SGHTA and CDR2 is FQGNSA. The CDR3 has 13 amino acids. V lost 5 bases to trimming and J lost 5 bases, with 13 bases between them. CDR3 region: CASSPSTGDEQYF. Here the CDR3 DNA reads TGTGCCAGCAGCCCTAGCACAGGCGACGAGCAGTACTTC.

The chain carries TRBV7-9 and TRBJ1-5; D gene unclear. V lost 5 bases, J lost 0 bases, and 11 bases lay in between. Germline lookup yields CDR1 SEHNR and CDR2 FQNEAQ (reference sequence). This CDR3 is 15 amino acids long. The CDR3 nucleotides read TGTGCCAGCAGCCGACAAGGTTCTAGCAATCAGCCCCAGCATTTT. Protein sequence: CASSRQGSSNQPQHF.

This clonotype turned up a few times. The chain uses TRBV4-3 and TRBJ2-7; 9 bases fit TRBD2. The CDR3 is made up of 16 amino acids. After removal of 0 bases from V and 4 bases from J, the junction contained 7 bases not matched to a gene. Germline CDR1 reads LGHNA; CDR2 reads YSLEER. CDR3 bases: TGCGCCAGCAGCCAAGATTCGCGGGAGGGCTTTTACGAGCAGTACTTC. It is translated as CASSQDSREGFYEQYF.

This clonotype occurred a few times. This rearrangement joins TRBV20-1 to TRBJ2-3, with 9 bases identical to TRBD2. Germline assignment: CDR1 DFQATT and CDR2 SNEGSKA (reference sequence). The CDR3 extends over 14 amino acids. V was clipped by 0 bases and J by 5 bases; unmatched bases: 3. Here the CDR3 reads CSAREGAGGDTQYF. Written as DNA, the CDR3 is TGCAGTGCTAGAGAGGGAGCGGGGGGAGATACGCAGTATTTT.

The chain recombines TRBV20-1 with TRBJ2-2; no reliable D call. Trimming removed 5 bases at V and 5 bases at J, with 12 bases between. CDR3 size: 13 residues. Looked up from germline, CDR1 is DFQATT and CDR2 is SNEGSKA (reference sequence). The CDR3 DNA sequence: TGCAGTGCTCCCGCCCCCGGGACCGGGGAGCTGTTTTTT. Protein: CSAPAPGTGELFF.

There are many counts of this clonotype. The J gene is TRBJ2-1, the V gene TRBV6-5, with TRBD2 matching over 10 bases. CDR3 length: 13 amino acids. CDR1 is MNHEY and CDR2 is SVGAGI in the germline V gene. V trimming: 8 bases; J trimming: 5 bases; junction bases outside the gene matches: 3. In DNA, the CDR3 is TGTGCCAGCCGAGCGGGAGGGGACAATGAGCAGTTCTTC. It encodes CASRAGGDNEQFF.

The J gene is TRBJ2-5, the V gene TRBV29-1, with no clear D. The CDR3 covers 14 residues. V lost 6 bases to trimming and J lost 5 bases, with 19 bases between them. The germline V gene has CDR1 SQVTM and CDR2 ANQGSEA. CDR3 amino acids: CSVQGGVGKETQYF. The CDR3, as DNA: TGCAGCGTCCAAGGTGGTGTAGGGAAGGAGACCCAGTACTTC.

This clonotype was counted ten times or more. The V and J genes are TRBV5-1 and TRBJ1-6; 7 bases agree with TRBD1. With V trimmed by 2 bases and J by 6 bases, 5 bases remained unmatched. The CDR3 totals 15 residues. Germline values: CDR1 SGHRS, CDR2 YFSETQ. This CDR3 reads CASSFRQGRNSPLHF. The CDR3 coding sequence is TGCGCCAGCAGCTTCCGACAGGGCCGTAATTCACCCCTCCACTTT.

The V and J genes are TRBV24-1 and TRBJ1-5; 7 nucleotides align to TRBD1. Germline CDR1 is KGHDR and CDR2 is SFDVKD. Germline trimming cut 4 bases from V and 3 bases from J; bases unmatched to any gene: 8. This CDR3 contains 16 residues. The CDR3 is CATSDSGQAYNQPQHF. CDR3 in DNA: TGTGCCACCAGTGACTCCGGACAGGCCTACAATCAGCCCCAGCATTTT.

This CDR3 is CASSPPLAGGPSGEQYF. CDR3 nucleotide sequence: TGCGCCAGCAGCCCACCCCTAGCGGGAGGGCCTAGTGGCGAGCAGTACTTC. The chain joins TRBV5-1 to TRBJ2-7, with 12 bases aligning to TRBD2. V shed 4 bases, J shed 6 bases, and the junction held 14 bases outside the gene matches. The CDR3 is 17 amino acids. Per germline, CDR1 SGHRS and CDR2 YFSETQ.

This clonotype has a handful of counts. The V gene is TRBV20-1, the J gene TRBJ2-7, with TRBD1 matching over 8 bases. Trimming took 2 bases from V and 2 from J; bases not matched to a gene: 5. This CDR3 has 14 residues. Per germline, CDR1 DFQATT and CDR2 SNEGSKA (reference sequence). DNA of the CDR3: TGCAGTGCTAGAAGTGGGACAGGTGCCTACGAGCAGTACTTC. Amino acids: CSARSGTGAYEQYF.

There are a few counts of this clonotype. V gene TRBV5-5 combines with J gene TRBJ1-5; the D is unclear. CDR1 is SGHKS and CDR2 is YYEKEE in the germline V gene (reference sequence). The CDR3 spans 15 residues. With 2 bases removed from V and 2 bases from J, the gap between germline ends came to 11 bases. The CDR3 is CASSFAGSGNQPQHF. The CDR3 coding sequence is TGTGCCAGCAGCTTTGCAGGCAGCGGCAATCAGCCCCAGCATTTT. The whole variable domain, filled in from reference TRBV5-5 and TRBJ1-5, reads DAGVTQSPTHLIKTRGQQVTLRCSPISGHKSVSWYQQVLGQGPQFIFQYYEKEERGRGNFPDRFSARQFPNYSSELNVNALLLGDSALYLCASSFAGSGNQPQHFGDGTRLSIL.

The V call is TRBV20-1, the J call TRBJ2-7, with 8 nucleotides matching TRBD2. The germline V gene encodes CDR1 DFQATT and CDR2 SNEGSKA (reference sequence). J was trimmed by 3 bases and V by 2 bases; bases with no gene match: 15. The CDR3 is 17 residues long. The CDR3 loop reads CSARNREAGGGYYEQYF. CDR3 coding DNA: TGCAGTGCTAGAAATCGAGAGGCGGGGGGTGGATACTACGAGCAGTACTTC.

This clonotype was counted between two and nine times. CDR3 region: CASSVSRQETQYF. The CDR3 bases are TGCGCCAGCAGTGTCAGCAGACAAGAGACCCAGTACTTC. The rearrangement joins TRBV5-1 to TRBJ2-5; D not certain. V gave up 5 bases and J gave up 2 bases, with 10 bases separating them. The CDR3 runs 13 residues. Germline-derived CDR1 and CDR2 are SGHRS and YFSETQ. Full variable domain (outside the CDR3, taken from reference TRBV5-1 and TRBJ2-5): KAGVTQTPRYLIKTRGQQVTLSCSPISGHRSVSWYQQTPGQGLQFLFEYFSETQRNKGNFPGRFSGRQFSNSRSEMNVSTLELGDSALYLCASSVSRQETQYFGPGTRLLVL.

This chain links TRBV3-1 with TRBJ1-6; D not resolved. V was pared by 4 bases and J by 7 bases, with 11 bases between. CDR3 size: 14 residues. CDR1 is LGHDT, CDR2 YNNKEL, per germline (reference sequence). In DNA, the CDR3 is TGTGCCAGCAGCCCCTCGGTGGGGAATTCACCCCTCCACTTT. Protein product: CASSPSVGNSPLHF.

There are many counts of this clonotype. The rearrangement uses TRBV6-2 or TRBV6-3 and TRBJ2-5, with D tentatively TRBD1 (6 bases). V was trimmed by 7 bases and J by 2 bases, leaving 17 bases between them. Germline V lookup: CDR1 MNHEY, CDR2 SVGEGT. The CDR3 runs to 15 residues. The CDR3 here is CASNLGWGQQETQYF. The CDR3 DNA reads TGTGCCAGCAACTTAGGATGGGGACAACAAGAGACCCAGTACTTC.

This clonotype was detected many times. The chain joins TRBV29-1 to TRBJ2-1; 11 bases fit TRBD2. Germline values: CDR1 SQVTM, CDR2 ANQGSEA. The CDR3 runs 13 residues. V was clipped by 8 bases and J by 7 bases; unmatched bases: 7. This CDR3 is CSFRLAGFNEQFF. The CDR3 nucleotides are TGCAGCTTCCGACTAGCGGGATTTAATGAGCAGTTCTTC.

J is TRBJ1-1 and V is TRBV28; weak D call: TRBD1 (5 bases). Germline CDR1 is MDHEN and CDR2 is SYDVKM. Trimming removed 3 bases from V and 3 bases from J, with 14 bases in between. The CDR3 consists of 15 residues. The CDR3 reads CASSLDRSGDTEAFF. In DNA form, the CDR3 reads TGTGCCAGCAGTTTGGACCGCTCGGGGGACACTGAAGCTTTCTTT.

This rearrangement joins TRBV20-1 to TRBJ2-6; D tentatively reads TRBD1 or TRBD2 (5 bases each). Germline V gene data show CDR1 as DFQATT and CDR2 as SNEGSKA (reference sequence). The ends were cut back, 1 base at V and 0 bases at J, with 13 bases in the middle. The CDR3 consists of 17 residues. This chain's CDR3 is CSARGGSENSGANVLTF. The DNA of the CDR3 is TGCAGTGCTAGAGGGGGGTCAGAAAACTCTGGGGCCAACGTCCTGACTTTC.

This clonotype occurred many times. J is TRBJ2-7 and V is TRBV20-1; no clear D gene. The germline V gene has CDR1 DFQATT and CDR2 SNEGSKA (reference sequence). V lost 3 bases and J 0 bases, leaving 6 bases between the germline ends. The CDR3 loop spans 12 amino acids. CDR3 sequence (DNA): TGCAGTGCTAGCCTGGGCTCCTACGAGCAGTACTTC. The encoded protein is CSASLGSYEQYF.

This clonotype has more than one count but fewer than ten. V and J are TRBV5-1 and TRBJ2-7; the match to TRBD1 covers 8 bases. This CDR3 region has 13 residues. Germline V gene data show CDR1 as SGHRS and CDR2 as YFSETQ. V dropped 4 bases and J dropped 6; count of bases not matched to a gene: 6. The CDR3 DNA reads TGCGCCAGCAGCGCAGGGACAGGATTCGAGCAGTACTTC. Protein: CASSAGTGFEQYF.

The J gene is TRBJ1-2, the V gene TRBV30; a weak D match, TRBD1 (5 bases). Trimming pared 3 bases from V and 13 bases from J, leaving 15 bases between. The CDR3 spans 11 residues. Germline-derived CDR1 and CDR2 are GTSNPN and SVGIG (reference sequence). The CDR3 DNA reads TGTGCCTGGAGGGATCAGGGCGCTAGCACCTTC. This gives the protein CAWRDQGASTF.

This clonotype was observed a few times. The CDR3 is CAWSMGSFGYTF. CDR3 bases: TGTGCCTGGAGTATGGGGAGTTTTGGCTACACCTTC. The chain joins TRBV30 to TRBJ1-2; D is ambiguous. The CDR3 runs 12 residues. V lost 2 bases and J 7 bases, leaving 11 bases between the germline ends. Germline CDR1 is GTSNPN and CDR2 is SVGIG (reference sequence).

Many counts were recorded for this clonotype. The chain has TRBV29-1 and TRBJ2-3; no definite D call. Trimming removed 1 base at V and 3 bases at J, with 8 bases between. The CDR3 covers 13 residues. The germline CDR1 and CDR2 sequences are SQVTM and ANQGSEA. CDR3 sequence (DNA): TGCAGCGTTGAAGTAGACGGGACAGATACGCAGTATTTT. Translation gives CSVEVDGTDTQYF.

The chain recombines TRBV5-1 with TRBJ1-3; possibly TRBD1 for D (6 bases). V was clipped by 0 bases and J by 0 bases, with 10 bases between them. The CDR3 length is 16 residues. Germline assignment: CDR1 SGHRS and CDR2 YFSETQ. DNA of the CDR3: TGCGCCAGCAGCTTGGCACCAGGGGCCTCTGGAAACACCATATATTTT. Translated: CASSLAPGASGNTIYF.

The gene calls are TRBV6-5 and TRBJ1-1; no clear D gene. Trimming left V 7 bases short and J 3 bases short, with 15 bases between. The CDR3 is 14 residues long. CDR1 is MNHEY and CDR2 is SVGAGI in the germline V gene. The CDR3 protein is CASTLVGADTEAFF. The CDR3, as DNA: TGTGCCAGCACGTTAGTGGGCGCAGACACTGAAGCTTTCTTT.

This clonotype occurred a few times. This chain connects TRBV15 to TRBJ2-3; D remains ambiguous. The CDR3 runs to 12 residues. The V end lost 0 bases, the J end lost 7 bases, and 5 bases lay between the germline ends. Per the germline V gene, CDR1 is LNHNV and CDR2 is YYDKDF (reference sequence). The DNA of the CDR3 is TGTGCCACCAGCAGAGATTCAAATACGCAGTATTTT. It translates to CATSRDSNTQYF.

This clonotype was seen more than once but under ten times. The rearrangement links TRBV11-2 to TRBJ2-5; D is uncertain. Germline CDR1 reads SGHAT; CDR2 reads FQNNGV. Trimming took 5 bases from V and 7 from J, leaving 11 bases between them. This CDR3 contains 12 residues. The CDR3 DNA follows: TGTGCCAGCAGCCACGCCCCGGCGACCCAGTACTTC. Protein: CASSHAPATQYF.

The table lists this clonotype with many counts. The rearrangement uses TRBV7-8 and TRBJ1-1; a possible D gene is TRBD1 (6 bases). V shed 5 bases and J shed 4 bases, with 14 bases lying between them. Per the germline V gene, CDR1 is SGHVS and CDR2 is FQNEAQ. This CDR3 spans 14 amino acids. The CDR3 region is CASSRGAGVTEAFF. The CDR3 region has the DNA TGTGCCAGCAGCCGGGGGGCCGGGGTCACTGAAGCTTTCTTT.

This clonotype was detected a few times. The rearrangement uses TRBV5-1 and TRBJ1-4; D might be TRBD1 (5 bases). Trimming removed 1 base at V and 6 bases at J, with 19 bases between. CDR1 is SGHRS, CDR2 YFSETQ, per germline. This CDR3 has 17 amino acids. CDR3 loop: CASSLIPRGKGDEKLFF. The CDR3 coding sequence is TGCGCCAGCAGCTTGATCCCACGTGGAAAAGGGGATGAAAAACTGTTTTTT.

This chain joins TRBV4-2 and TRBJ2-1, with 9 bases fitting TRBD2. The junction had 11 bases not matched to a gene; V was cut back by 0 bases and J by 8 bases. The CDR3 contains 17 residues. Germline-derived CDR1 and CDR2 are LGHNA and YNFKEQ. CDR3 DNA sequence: TGTGCCAGCAGCCAAGATTTAAGGCGGGAGGGCCTCCATGAGCAGTTCTTC. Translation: CASSQDLRREGLHEQFF.

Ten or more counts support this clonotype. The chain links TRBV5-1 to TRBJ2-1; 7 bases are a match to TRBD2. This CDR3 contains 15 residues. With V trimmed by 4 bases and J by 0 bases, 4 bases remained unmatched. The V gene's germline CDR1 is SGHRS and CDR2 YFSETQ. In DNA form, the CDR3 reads TGCGCCAGCAGCACCATAGCGGGCTCCTACAATGAGCAGTTCTTC. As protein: CASSTIAGSYNEQFF. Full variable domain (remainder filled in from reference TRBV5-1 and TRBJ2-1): KAGVTQTPRYLIKTRGQQVTLSCSPISGHRSVSWYQQTPGQGLQFLFEYFSETQRNKGNFPGRFSGRQFSNSRSEMNVSTLELGDSALYLCASSTIAGSYNEQFFGPGTRLTVL.